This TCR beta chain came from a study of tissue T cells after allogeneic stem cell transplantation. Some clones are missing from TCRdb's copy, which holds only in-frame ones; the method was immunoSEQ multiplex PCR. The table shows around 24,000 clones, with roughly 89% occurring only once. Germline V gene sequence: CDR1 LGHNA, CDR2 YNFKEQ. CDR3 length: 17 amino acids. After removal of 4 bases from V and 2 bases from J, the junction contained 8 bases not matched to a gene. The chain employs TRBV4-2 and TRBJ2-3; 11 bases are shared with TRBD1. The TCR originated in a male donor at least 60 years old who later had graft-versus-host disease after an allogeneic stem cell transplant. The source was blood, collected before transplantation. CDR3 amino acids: CASSPSPGQGATDTQYF. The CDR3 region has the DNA TGTGCCAGCAGCCCTTCCCCAGGACAGGGGGCCACAGATACGCAGTATTTT.